A single sample is the source of the 22 T cell receptor beta chains below, sequenced in a study of T cells after yellow fever vaccination. TCRdb re-called the 5' RACE reads through MiXCR, storing one row per CDR3 protein. Of some 500,000 distinct CDR3 sequences listed, roughly 12% are singletons. This specimen consisted of PBMCs, obtained on the day of the yellow fever booster vaccination. The receptors shown here come from a man aged 30 to 39 who received the YFV17D yellow fever vaccine.

There are a few counts of this clonotype. The chain recombines TRBV20-1 with TRBJ2-7; D gene uncertain. The V end was cut by 3 bases, the J end by 2 bases, with 8 bases between. This CDR3 is 12 amino acids long. Germline CDR1 DFQATT, CDR2 SNEGSKA (reference sequence). In nucleotides, the CDR3 is TGCAGTGCTAGTGAGGAGACCTACGAGCAGTACTTC. Protein product: CSASEETYEQYF.

V is TRBV30 and J is TRBJ2-1, with TRBD2 matching over 7 bases. CDR3 length: 12 amino acids. In germline, CDR1 is GTSNPN, CDR2 SVGIG (reference sequence). The CDR3 nucleotides read TGTGGAACCAGGGCAGGAGGACTAGGCGGGTTCTTC. It translates to CGTRAGGLGGFF.

This clonotype was observed a handful of times. The chain employs TRBV20-1 and TRBJ1-4, with D uncertain. The germline V and J ends were trimmed by 0 bases and 5 bases, with 7 bases remaining between them. The CDR3 runs to 13 residues. The germline CDR1 and CDR2 sequences are DFQATT and SNEGSKA (reference sequence). The CDR3 protein is CSARDHLNEKLFF. The CDR3 DNA reads as TGCAGTGCTAGAGACCATTTAAATGAAAAACTGTTTTTT.

V and J are TRBV5-4 and TRBJ2-7; 7 positions agree with TRBD2. Germline V CDR1 and CDR2: SGHNT, YYREEE (reference sequence). The CDR3 spans 16 residues. V lost 4 bases and J lost 2; bases outside the gene matches: 12. The CDR3 region is CASSAQGGMGTYEQYF. CDR3 DNA sequence: TGTGCCAGCAGCGCCCAGGGAGGGATGGGGACCTACGAGCAGTACTTC. Combining the CDR3 with reference TRBV5-4 and TRBJ2-7 gives the whole variable domain ETGVTQSPTHLIKTRGQQVTLRCSSQSGHNTVSWYQQALGQGPQFIFQYYREEENGRGNFPPRFSGLQFPNYSSELNVNALELDDSALYLCASSAQGGMGTYEQYFGPGTRLTVT.

In this sample, this clonotype turned up a few times. The chain uses TRBV20-1 and TRBJ2-7, with 9 bases fitting TRBD2. This CDR3 contains 16 residues. Looked up from germline, CDR1 is DFQATT and CDR2 is SNEGSKA (reference sequence). Trimming cost V 3 bases and J 2 bases; bases outside gene matches: 11. For the CDR3, the DNA is TGCAGTGCTAGGTCCGTTCTAGCGGGAAGACCCTACGAGCAGTACTTC. This sequence encodes CSARSVLAGRPYEQYF.

The chain uses TRBV20-1 and TRBJ2-7, with 9 nucleotides matching TRBD2. This CDR3 contains 15 residues. The trim removed 5 bases at V and 4 bases at J, leaving 12 bases unmatched. Germline V gene data show CDR1 as DFQATT and CDR2 as SNEGSKA (reference sequence). The CDR3 DNA is TGCAGTGCTCGGCGCCAGACGCTAGCGGGATACGAGCAGTACTTC. Protein product: CSARRQTLAGYEQYF.

This clonotype occurred a few times. The chain employs TRBV20-1 and TRBJ2-7, with 12 bases fitting TRBD2. V lost 6 bases and J lost 3; bases outside the gene matches: 6. This CDR3 has 14 amino acids. CDR1 and CDR2 (germline): DFQATT, SNEGSKA (reference sequence). Here the CDR3 DNA reads TGCAGTGCCTCAAGGACTAGCGGGATCTACGAGCAGTACTTC. It codes for CSASRTSGIYEQYF.

In the case of this clonotype: Germline is not matched at one junction end, which may reflect a read error. The V gene is TRBV7-7, the J gene TRBJ1-5; no reliable D call. This CDR3 spans 14 amino acids. Germline-derived CDR1 and CDR2 are SSHAT and FNYEAQ (reference sequence). The DNA for the CDR3 is TGTGCTAGCAGCCCGGAACGGGGAAGGCAGCCCCAGCATTTT. Translated, it gives CASSPERGRQPQHF.

This sequence joins TRBV18 and TRBJ2-7, with D perhaps matching TRBD1 or TRBD2 (6 bases each). CDR3 length: 13 amino acids. V lost 5 bases to trimming and J lost 4 bases, with 12 bases between them. Germline loops: CDR1 KGHSH, CDR2 LQKENI. CDR3 nucleotide sequence: TGTGCCAGCTCAACACAGGGAGGATACGAGCAGTACTTC. Encoded protein: CASSTQGGYEQYF.

The chain links TRBV20-1 to TRBJ2-1; TRBD2 is a possible D gene (5 bases). The CDR3 spans 17 residues. V shed 0 bases and J shed 1 base, with 16 bases lying between them. Per germline, CDR1 DFQATT and CDR2 SNEGSKA (reference sequence). CDR3 in amino acids: CSARDDKDSLSYNEQFF. The CDR3 DNA reads as TGCAGTGCTAGAGATGATAAGGACTCCTTATCCTACAATGAGCAGTTCTTC.

The J gene is TRBJ1-6, the V gene TRBV5-5; 7 bases map to TRBD1. Germline CDR1 and CDR2: SGHKS and YYEKEE (reference sequence). This CDR3 spans 17 amino acids. The ends lost 0 bases at V and 2 bases at J; junction bases unmatched: 5. CDR3 coding DNA: TGTGCCAGCAGCTTGGTGGCCGGGACAGCCTATAATTCACCCCTCCACTTT. Its translation: CASSLVAGTAYNSPLHF.

V is TRBV28 and J is TRBJ2-4, with D perhaps matching TRBD2 (6 bases). The CDR3 is made up of 16 amino acids. V was pared by 4 bases and J by 10 bases, with 23 bases between. The V gene's germline CDR1 is MDHEN and CDR2 SYDVKM. CDR3 DNA: TGTGCCAGCAGTTCCCAGGCGGGGTCGCCGAAAAGGATTCAGTACTTC. It encodes CASSSQAGSPKRIQYF.

This clonotype has just a few counts. In DNA, the CDR3 is TGTGCCAGCGGAGGGGAGGAGCAGTTCTTC. Its protein is CASGGEEQFF. The chain carries TRBV7-6 and TRBJ2-1; D may be TRBD2 (6 bases). The CDR3 totals 10 residues. Germline CDR1 and CDR2: SGHVS and FNYEAQ. V lost 8 bases, J lost 10 bases, and 9 bases lay in between.

In this sample, this clonotype turned up a few times. The chain employs TRBV30 and TRBJ2-3, with D perhaps TRBD1 (6 bases). The germline V and J ends were trimmed by 3 bases and 7 bases, with 8 bases remaining between them. CDR1 is GTSNPN and CDR2 is SVGIG in the germline V gene (reference sequence). This CDR3 contains 11 residues. CDR3 nucleotide sequence: TGTGCCTGGAGAACAGGGAATACGCAGTATTTT. Translating it yields CAWRTGNTQYF.

This clonotype was picked up many times. This chain joins TRBV2 and TRBJ2-3; D might be TRBD2 (6 bases). From germline, CDR1 is SNHLY and CDR2 FYNNEI. This CDR3 comprises 16 residues. Trimming removed 6 bases from V and 4 bases from J, with 20 bases in between. The CDR3 sequence: CASRFLGGAMADTQYF. CDR3 bases: TGTGCCAGCAGGTTCCTTGGAGGGGCAATGGCAGATACGCAGTATTTT.

This clonotype has a handful of counts. This chain connects TRBV6-5 to TRBJ1-1; D is perhaps TRBD1 (5 bases). The CDR3 contains 14 residues. Germline V gene lookup returns CDR1 MNHEY and CDR2 SVGAGI. Trimming pared 2 bases from V and 1 base from J, leaving 8 bases between. The CDR3 spells CASSYTGSNTEAFF. CDR3 nucleotide sequence: TGTGCCAGCAGTTACACAGGTTCGAACACTGAAGCTTTCTTT.

J is TRBJ2-5 and V is TRBV10-3; no clear D gene. CDR3 length equals 13 residues. Germline V gene data show CDR1 as ENHRY and CDR2 as SYGVKD. Trimming took off 0 bases at V and 5 bases at J, with 7 bases between the two ends. The CDR3 sequence: CAISESPSETQYF. The CDR3 DNA reads as TGTGCCATCAGTGAGTCTCCTTCGGAGACCCAGTACTTC.

The sample holds a few counts of this clonotype. The chain recombines TRBV20-1 with TRBJ2-2; no firm D call. The CDR3 is 15 residues long. The germline V gene encodes CDR1 DFQATT and CDR2 SNEGSKA (reference sequence). V lost 0 bases and J 2 bases, leaving 10 bases between the germline ends. CDR3: CSARDPRTNTGELFF. The CDR3 nucleotides are TGCAGTGCTAGAGATCCAAGGACCAACACCGGGGAGCTGTTTTTT.

This clonotype was seen a few times. This rearrangement joins TRBV10-2 to TRBJ2-7; 12 bases align to TRBD2. CDR3 length equals 17 residues. With 2 bases clipped from V and 2 bases from J, the junction kept 7 bases outside the gene matches. CDR1 and CDR2 from the germline V gene are WSHSY and SAAADI. The CDR3 spells CASSEKGGLAGPYEQYF. The CDR3 DNA follows: TGCGCCAGCAGTGAGAAGGGAGGACTAGCGGGACCCTACGAGCAGTACTTC.

The chain joins TRBV28 to TRBJ2-2; a weak D match, TRBD2 (5 bases). The CDR3 totals 15 residues. The germline V gene encodes CDR1 MDHEN and CDR2 SYDVKM. Trimming took 2 bases from V and 4 from J, leaving 11 bases between them. The CDR3 protein is CASSLIPAGTGELFF. The CDR3 region has the DNA TGTGCCAGCAGTTTAATCCCCGCGGGCACCGGGGAGCTGTTTTTT.

This rearrangement joins TRBV6-1 to TRBJ2-7; 9 bases agree with TRBD2. Per germline, CDR1 MNHNS and CDR2 SASEGT. This CDR3 is 14 amino acids long. V dropped 6 bases and J dropped 4; count of bases not matched to a gene: 7. The CDR3 is CASSKREAFYEQYF. CDR3 bases: TGTGCCAGCAGCAAGCGGGAGGCCTTTTACGAGCAGTACTTC.

This clonotype has at least ten counts. This chain joins TRBV20-1 and TRBJ2-1; 12 nucleotides match TRBD1. V lost 6 bases to trimming and J lost 5 bases; unmatched junction nucleotides: 20. CDR1 DFQATT and CDR2 SNEGSKA come from the germline V gene (reference sequence). This CDR3 has 19 amino acids. The CDR3 DNA follows: TGCAGTGCCACCACGGGACAGGGGGCCGGGACTAGCTTCCACAATGAGCAGTTCTTC. It codes for CSATTGQGAGTSFHNEQFF.